What follows are 2 T cell receptor beta chains derived from one specimen sequenced in a study of response to subunit inactivated influenza vaccine. In TCRdb, the RT-PCR reads were re-called with MiXCR into one record per CDR3 protein. The table records hundreds of thousands of distinct CDR3 sequences, 12% of them present only once. The sequenced sample was PBMCs from blood, obtained on the day of vaccination. The source of these receptors is a man in his fifties who received an inactivated influenza vaccine.

In this sample, this clonotype turned up a few times. The rearrangement links TRBV12-3 or TRBV12-4 to TRBJ2-1, with 9 bases matching TRBD2. Germline trimming cut 6 bases from V and 8 bases from J; bases unmatched to any gene: 11. The CDR3 sequence is 15 residues long. For the CDR3, the DNA is TGTGCCAGCAGGCTTAGCGGGGGCAGGTGGGATGAGCAGTTCTTC. This encodes CASRLSGGRWDEQFF.

At least ten counts were recorded for this clonotype. J is TRBJ1-2 and V is TRBV12-3 or TRBV12-4; TRBD1 matches at 9 bases. This CDR3 has 13 amino acids. The V segment lost 7 bases and the J segment 4 bases; nucleotides outside the gene matches: 4. The CDR3 protein is CASTRTGVYGYTF. CDR3 DNA: TGTGCCAGCACGCGGACAGGGGTCTATGGCTACACCTTC.